Below are 9 T cell receptor beta chains sequenced from a single sample in a study of blood T cell repertoires in COVID-19. Measured with immunoSEQ multiplex PCR; TCRdb has only the in-frame clones, and not every one. The data contain over 250,000 clones, over 75% of them seen just once; the ten biggest clones take up about 14%. Sample: peripheral blood. These TCRs come from a human donor in a cohort sampled during active COVID-19.

The gene calls are TRBV2 and TRBJ2-6; maybe TRBD2 (5 bases). V was shortened by 8 bases and J by 0 bases, with 14 bases between the two germline ends. The CDR3 has 16 amino acids. Germline loops: CDR1 SNHLY, CDR2 FYNNEI. The CDR3 sequence is CASRGNKGSGANVLTF. The CDR3 DNA reads TGTGCCAGCCGGGGAAACAAAGGCTCTGGGGCCAACGTCCTGACTTTC. The whole variable domain, filled in from reference TRBV2 and TRBJ2-6, reads EPEVTQTPSHQVTQMGQEVILRCVPISNHLYFYWYRQILGQKVEFLVSFYNNEISEKSEIFDDQFSVERPDGSNFTLKIRSTKLEDSAMYFCASRGNKGSGANVLTFGAGSRLTVL.

The chain couples TRBV6-2 or TRBV6-3 to TRBJ2-5; the match to TRBD2 covers 9 bases. From germline, CDR1 is MNHEY and CDR2 SVGEGT. Trimming at V came to 4 bases and at J to 5 bases, leaving 14 bases not matched to a gene. The CDR3 runs to 17 residues. CDR3 DNA sequence: TGTGCCAGCAGTTCGTCACTAGCGGGCTTGAGGGAGGAGACCCAGTACTTC. Translated, it gives CASSSSLAGLREETQYF.

The rearrangement links TRBV19 to TRBJ1-1; TRBD1 matches 9 bases. The CDR3 consists of 14 residues. Germline CDR1 is LNHDA and CDR2 is SQIVND (reference sequence). V was clipped by 4 bases and J by 3 bases; unmatched bases: 3. CDR3 DNA: TGTGCCAGTAGTACCCGGGACAGGGACACTGAAGCTTTCTTT. Residues: CASSTRDRDTEAFF.

The chain links TRBV18 to TRBJ2-5, with 10 nucleotides matching TRBD2. In germline, CDR1 is KGHSH, CDR2 LQKENI. Trimming at V came to 8 bases and at J to 2 bases, leaving 8 bases not matched to a gene. CDR3 size: 15 residues. In DNA, the CDR3 is TGTGCCAGCCATGGGAGGACTAGCGGACAAGAGACCCAGTACTTC. This encodes CASHGRTSGQETQYF.

The chain links TRBV19 to TRBJ2-1; 8 nucleotides align to TRBD2. The CDR3 is 16 amino acids. V trimming: 3 bases; J trimming: 6 bases; junction bases outside the gene matches: 10. The germline CDR1 and CDR2 sequences are LNHDA and SQIVND (reference sequence). The CDR3 is CASSIFRSGAGNEQFF. For the CDR3, the DNA is TGTGCCAGTAGTATTTTCCGTAGCGGGGCCGGCAATGAGCAGTTCTTC.

The chain recombines TRBV27 with TRBJ1-3; possible D gene TRBD1, 6 bases. Trimming left V 9 bases short and J 4 bases short, with 13 bases between. The CDR3 is 13 amino acids. Germline V gene sequence: CDR1 MNHEY, CDR2 SMNVEV (reference sequence). CDR3 nucleotides: TGTGCCAGGGGAGGGGGGGAAGGAAACACCATATATTTT. The encoded protein is CARGGGEGNTIYF.

The chain recombines TRBV15 with TRBJ2-3; D might be TRBD2 (5 bases). There are 12 residues in the CDR3. The V and J ends lost 4 bases and 8 bases respectively, with 10 bases between them. The germline V gene has CDR1 LNHNV and CDR2 YYDKDF (reference sequence). Here the CDR3 reads CATSTREGTQYF. As DNA, the CDR3 is TGTGCCACCAGCACCAGAGAGGGTACGCAGTATTTT. The variable domain in full, with the rest retrieved from reference TRBV15 and TRBJ2-3, is DAMVIQNPRYQVTQFGKPVTLSCSQTLNHNVMYWYQQKSSQAPKLLFHYYDKDFNNEADTPDNFQSRRPNTSFCFLDIRSPGLGDTAMYLCATSTREGTQYFGPGTRLTVL.

This chain uses TRBV2 with TRBJ1-4; TRBD1 might be the D (6 bases). The V gene lost 6 bases and the J gene lost 4 bases, with 12 bases spanning the gap. CDR1 and CDR2 (germline): SNHLY, FYNNEI. The CDR3 covers 14 residues. CDR3 in amino acids: CASSPTGRNEKLFF. DNA of the CDR3: TGTGCCAGCAGCCCCACAGGGCGTAATGAAAAACTGTTTTTT.

This rearrangement joins TRBV7-9 to TRBJ2-5; D possibly corresponds to TRBD2 (5 bases). CDR3 length equals 13 residues. The V gene lost 8 bases and the J gene lost 1 base, with 11 bases spanning the gap. CDR1 SEHNR and CDR2 FQNEAQ come from the germline V gene (reference sequence). CDR3 sequence (DNA): TGTGCCAGCCGTATGGGGAGCCAAGAGACCCAGTACTTC. Its protein product is CASRMGSQETQYF.